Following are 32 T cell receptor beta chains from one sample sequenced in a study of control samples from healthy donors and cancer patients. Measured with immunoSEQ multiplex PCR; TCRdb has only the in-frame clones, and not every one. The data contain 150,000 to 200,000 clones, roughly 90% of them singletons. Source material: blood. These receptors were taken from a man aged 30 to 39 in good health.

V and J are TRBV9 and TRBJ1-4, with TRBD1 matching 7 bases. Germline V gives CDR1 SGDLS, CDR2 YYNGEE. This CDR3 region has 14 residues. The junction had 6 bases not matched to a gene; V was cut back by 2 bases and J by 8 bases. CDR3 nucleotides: TGTGCCAGCAGCGTTACAGGGGATTCGGAAAAACTGTTTTTT. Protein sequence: CASSVTGDSEKLFF.

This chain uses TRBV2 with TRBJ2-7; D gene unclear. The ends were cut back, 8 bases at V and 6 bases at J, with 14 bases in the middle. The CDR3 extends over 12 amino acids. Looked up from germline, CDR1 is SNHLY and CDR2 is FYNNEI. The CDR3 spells CASGASGLEQYF. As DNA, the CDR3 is TGTGCCAGCGGCGCTTCCGGGCTCGAGCAGTACTTC.

The CDR3 loop is CASKYHQKDTQYF. The CDR3 DNA follows: TGTGCCAGTAAATACCACCAAAAAGATACGCAGTATTTT. V is TRBV11-2 and J is TRBJ2-3; D remains unclear. V was cut by 9 bases and J by 5 bases, with 15 bases left in between. The CDR3 is 13 amino acids. Per germline, CDR1 SGHAT and CDR2 FQNNGV.

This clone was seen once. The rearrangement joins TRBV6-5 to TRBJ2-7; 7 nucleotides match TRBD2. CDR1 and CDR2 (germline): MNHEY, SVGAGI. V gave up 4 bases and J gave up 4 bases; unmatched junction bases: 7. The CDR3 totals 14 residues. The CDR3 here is CASSSAGAVYEQYF. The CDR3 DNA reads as TGTGCCAGCAGTTCTGCGGGAGCGGTGTACGAGCAGTACTTC.

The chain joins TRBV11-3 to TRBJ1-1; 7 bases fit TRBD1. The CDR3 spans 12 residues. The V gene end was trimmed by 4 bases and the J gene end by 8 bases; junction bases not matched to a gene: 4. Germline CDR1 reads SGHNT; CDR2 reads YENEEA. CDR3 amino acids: CASSSTGAEAFF. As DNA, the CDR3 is TGTGCCAGCAGCTCAACAGGGGCGGAAGCTTTCTTT.

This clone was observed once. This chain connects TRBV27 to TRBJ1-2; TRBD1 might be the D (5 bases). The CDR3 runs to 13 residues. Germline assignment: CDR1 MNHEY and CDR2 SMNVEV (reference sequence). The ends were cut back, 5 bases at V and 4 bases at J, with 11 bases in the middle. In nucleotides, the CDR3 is TGTGCCAGCAGTATTGGGGGTTCCTATGGCTACACCTTC. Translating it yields CASSIGGSYGYTF.

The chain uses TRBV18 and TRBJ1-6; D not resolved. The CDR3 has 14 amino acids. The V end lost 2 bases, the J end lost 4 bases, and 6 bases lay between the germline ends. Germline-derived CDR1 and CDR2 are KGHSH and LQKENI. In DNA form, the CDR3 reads TGTGCCAGCTCACCAGGCGGATATAATTCACCCCTCCACTTT. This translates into CASSPGGYNSPLHF.

The CDR3 coding sequence is TGTGCCAGCAGCTTAGACAGGGGATACAATGAGCAGTTCTTC. Translation gives CASSLDRGYNEQFF. The chain links TRBV7-2 to TRBJ2-1, with 7 bases identical to TRBD1. The CDR3 is made up of 14 amino acids. In germline, CDR1 is SGHTA, CDR2 FQGNSA. The V gene end was trimmed by 1 base and the J gene end by 4 bases; junction bases not matched to a gene: 1.

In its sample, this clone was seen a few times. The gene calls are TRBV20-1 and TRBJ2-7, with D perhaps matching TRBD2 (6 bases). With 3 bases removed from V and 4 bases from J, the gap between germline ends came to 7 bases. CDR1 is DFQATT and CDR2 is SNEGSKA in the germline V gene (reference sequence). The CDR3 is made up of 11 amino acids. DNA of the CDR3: TGCAGTGCTAGTCGGGGGTACGAGCAGTACTTC. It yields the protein CSASRGYEQYF.

The CDR3 region has the DNA TGCGCCAGCAGCTTGGAAGGCGAGACCAGCGGCTACACCTTC. It is translated as CASSLEGETSGYTF. V and J are TRBV5-1 and TRBJ1-2; D not resolved. Germline values: CDR1 SGHRS, CDR2 YFSETQ. This CDR3 has 14 residues. Trimming took off 0 bases at V and 8 bases at J, with 14 bases between the two ends.

CDR3 sequence (DNA): TGTGCCAGCAGCCCCCAAATGAACACTGAAGCTTTCTTT. Its protein product is CASSPQMNTEAFF. The rearrangement joins TRBV11-2 to TRBJ1-1; D is unclear. The ends were cut back, 5 bases at V and 0 bases at J, with 7 bases in the middle. CDR1 and CDR2 from the germline V gene are SGHAT and FQNNGV. The CDR3 is made up of 13 amino acids.

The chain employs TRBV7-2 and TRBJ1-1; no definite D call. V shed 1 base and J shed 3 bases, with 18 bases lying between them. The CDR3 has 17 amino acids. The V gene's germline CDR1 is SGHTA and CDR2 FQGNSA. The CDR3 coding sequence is TGTGCCAGCAGCTTAGTTTGGTCCACGACACCACACACTGAAGCTTTCTTT. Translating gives CASSLVWSTTPHTEAFF. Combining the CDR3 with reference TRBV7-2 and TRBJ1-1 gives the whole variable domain GAGVSQSPSNKVTEKGKDVELRCDPISGHTALYWYRQSLGQGLEFLIYFQGNSAPDKSGLPSDRFSAERTGGSVSTLTIQRTQQEDSAVYLCASSLVWSTTPHTEAFFGQGTRLTVV.

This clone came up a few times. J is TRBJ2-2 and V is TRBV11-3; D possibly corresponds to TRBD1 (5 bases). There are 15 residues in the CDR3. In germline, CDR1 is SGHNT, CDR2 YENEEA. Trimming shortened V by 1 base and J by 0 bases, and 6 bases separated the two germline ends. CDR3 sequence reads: CASSLGQPNTGELFF. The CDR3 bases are TGTGCCAGCAGCTTAGGACAGCCGAACACCGGGGAGCTGTTTTTT.

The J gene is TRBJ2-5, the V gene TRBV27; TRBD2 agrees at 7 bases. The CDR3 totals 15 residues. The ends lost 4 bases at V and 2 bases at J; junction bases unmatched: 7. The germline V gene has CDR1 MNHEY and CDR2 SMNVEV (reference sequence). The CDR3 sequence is CASSYGLVGQETQYF. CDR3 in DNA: TGTGCCAGCAGTTACGGACTAGTTGGGCAAGAGACCCAGTACTTC.

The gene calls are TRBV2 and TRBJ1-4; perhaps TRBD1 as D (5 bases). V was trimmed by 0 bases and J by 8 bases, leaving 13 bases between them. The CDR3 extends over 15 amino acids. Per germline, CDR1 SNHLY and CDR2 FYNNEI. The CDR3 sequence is CASSEAGGTAEKLFF. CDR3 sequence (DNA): TGTGCCAGCAGTGAAGCTGGGGGGACTGCGGAAAAACTGTTTTTT.

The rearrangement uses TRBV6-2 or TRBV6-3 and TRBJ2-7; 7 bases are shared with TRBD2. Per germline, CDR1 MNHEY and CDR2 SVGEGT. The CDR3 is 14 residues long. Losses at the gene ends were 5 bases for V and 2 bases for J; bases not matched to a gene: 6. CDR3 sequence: CASSALGLAYEQYF. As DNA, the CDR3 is TGTGCCAGCAGTGCACTTGGACTAGCCTACGAGCAGTACTTC.

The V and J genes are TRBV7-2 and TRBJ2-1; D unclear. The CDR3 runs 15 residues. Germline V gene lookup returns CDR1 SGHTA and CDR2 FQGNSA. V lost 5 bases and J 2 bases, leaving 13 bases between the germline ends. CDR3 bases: TGTGCCAGCAGCCCCAGCAGCGCGGCCTACAATGAGCAGTTCTTC. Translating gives CASSPSSAAYNEQFF.

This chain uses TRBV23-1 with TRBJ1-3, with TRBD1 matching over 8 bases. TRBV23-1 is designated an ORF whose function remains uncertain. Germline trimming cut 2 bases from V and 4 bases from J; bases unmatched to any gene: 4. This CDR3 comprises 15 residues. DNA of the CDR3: TGCGCCAGCAGTCAAGAGACAGGGGACGGAAACACCATATATTTT. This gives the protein CASSQETGDGNTIYF.

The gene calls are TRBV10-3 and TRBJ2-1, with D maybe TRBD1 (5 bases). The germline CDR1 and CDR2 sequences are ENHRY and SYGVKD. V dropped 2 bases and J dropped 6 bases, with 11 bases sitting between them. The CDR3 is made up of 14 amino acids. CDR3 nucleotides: TGTGCCATCAGTGAGACTTCGACAGTCAATGAGCAGTTCTTC. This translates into CAISETSTVNEQFF.

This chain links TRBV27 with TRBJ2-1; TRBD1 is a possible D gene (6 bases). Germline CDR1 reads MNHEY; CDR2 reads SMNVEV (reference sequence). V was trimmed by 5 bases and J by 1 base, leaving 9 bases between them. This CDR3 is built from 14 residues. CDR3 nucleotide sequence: TGTGCCAGCAGTAAAGGGGGATCCTACAATGAGCAGTTCTTC. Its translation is CASSKGGSYNEQFF.

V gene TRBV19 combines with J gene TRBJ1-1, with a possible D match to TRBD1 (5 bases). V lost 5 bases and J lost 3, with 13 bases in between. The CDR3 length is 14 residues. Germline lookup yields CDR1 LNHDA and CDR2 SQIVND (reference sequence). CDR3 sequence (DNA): TGTGCCAGTAGTCCGGGACCGGGAGACACTGAAGCTTTCTTT. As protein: CASSPGPGDTEAFF.

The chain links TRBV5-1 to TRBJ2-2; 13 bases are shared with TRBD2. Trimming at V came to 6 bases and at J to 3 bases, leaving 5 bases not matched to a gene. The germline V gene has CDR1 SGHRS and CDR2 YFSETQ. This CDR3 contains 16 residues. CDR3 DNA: TGCGCCAGCACCGGACTAGCGGGGGAGTACACCGGGGAGCTGTTTTTT. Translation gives CASTGLAGEYTGELFF.

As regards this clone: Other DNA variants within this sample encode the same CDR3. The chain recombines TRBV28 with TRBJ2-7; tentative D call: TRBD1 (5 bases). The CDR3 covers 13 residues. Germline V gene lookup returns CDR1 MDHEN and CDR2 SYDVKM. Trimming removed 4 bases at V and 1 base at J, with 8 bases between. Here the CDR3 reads CASSSGQSYEQYF. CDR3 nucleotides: TGTGCCAGCAGTTCAGGGCAGTCCTACGAGCAGTACTTC.

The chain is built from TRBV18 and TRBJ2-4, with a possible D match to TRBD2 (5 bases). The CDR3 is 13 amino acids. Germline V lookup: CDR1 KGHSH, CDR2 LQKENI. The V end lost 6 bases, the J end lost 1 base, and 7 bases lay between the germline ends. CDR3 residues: CASSGEAKNIQYF. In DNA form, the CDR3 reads TGTGCCAGCTCCGGGGAGGCCAAAAACATTCAGTACTTC.

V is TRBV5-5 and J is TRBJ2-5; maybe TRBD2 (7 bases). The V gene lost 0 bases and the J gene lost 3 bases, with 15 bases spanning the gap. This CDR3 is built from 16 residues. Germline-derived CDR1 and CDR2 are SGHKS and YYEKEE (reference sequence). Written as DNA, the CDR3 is TGTGCCAGCAGCTTGGCTGACTGGGGGGGCGAAGAGACCCAGTACTTC. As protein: CASSLADWGGEETQYF.

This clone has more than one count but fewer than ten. CDR3 amino acids: CASSTARGQNTGELFF. The CDR3, as DNA: TGTGCCAGCAGCACTGCGAGGGGGCAGAACACCGGGGAGCTGTTTTTT. J is TRBJ2-2 and V is TRBV3-1 (or the pseudogene TRBV3-2); 7 nucleotides agree with TRBD1. The germline V gene has CDR1 LGHDT and CDR2 YNNKEL (reference sequence). Unmatched junction bases numbered 7, after V lost 5 bases and J lost 1 base. The CDR3 runs to 16 residues.

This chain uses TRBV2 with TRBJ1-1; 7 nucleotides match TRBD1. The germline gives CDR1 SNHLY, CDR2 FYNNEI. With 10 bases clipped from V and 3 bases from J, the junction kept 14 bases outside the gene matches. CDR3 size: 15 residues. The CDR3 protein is CANEPLTGTYTEAFF. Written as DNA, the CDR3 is TGTGCCAACGAACCTTTGACAGGGACGTACACTGAAGCTTTCTTT.

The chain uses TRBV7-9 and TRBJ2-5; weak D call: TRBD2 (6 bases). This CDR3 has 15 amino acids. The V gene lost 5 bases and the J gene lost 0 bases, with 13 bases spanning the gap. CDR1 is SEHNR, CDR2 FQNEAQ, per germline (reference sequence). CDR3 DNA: TGTGCCAGCAGCCGTAGCCGGGACTACCAAGAGACCCAGTACTTC. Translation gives CASSRSRDYQETQYF.

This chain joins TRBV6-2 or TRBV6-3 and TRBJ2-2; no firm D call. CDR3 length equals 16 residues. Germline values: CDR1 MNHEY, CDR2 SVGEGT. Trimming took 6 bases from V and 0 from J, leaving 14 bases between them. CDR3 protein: CASSLEQSANTGELFF. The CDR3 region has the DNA TGTGCCAGCAGCCTTGAGCAGAGTGCGAACACCGGGGAGCTGTTTTTT.

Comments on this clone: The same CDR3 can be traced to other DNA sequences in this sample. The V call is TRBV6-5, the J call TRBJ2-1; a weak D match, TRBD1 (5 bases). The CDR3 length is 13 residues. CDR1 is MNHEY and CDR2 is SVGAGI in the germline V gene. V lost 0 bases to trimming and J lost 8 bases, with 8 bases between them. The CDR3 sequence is CASSYSKGDEQFF. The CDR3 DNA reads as TGTGCCAGCAGTTACTCGAAAGGGGATGAGCAGTTCTTC.

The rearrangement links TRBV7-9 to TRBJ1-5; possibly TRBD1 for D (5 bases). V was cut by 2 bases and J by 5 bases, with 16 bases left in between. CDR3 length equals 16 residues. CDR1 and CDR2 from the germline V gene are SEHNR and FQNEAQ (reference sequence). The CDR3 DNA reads TGTGCCAGCAGCTTATGGCGGGGACGAGAGCATCAGCCCCAGCATTTT. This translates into CASSLWRGREHQPQHF.

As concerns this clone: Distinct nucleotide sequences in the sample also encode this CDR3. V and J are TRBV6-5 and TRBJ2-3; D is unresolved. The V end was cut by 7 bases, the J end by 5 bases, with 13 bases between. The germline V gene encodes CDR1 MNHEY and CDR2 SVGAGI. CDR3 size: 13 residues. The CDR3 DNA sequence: TGTGCCAGCAACCTCAGAGCGATAGATACGCAGTATTTT. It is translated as CASNLRAIDTQYF.